The sequence of this TCR beta chain was determined in a study of blood T cell repertoires in COVID-19. Study summary: Acute and convalescent COVID-19 samples came from the United States, Italy and Spain.

The V segment lost 1 base and the J segment 15 bases; nucleotides outside the gene matches: 12. The germline V gene has CDR1 LGHNA and CDR2 YNFKEQ. The CDR3 contains 15 residues. The repertoire was sequenced with immunoSEQ multiplex PCR; TCRdb's copy has only in-frame clones and lacks some. The repertoire has approximately 250,000 clones, roughly 82% of them found once; the top ten carry approximately 2.4%. The sequence derives from a man in his forties who had recovered from COVID-19. The J gene is TRBJ1-4, the V gene TRBV4-2; 9 bases line up with TRBD1. Sequencing was performed on peripheral blood. CDR3 nucleotide sequence: TGTGCCAGCAGCCAAGTCACACAGGGGGCGGCCGCTGTGTTTTTT. Amino acid sequence: CASSQVTQGAAAVFF.